This entry concerns a single T cell receptor delta chain. This likely stems from a read error, as it lies one base from a far larger clone. This entry belongs to a study of gamma-delta T cells after stem cell transplantation. TCRdb re-called clones from the RT-PCR reads via CATT. The sample comprises 1,400 to 1,500 delta-chain clones, 45% to 50% of which are singletons, and 35% to 45% rests with the top ten. This CDR3 spans 18 amino acids. The germline gives CDR1 GEAIGNYY, CDR2 EKD. V was clipped by 2 bases and J by 1 base; unmatched bases: 9. The chain recombines TRDV2 with TRDJ1, with 13 bases identical to TRDD3. The sequence came from a human donor. It is not recorded whose cells these are; they may come from a transplant donor. The specimen sequenced was gamma-delta T cells. In nucleotides, the CDR3 is TGTGCCTGTGACATCGCCCCCTACTGGGGGATACGCACCGATAAACTCATCTTT. As protein: CACDIAPYWGIRTDKLIF.